This T cell receptor beta chain was sequenced for a study of cytomegalovirus exposure and HLA in healthy donors (dated by TCRdb to 2017 to 2019). Regarding the complete study: An earlier analysis of 587 of the donors reported 276 Gb of sequence data and around 100 million unique TCR beta sequences obtained from about 180 million T cells. An early release that covered fewer than 800 HLA-typed donors contained around 300 gigabases of sequencing data and around 80 million unique TCR sequences. Among the roughly 370 genotyped donors, 75% to 90% belonged to the genetic ancestry cluster associated with self-reported Caucasian donors. The study aimed to test whether cataloging public T cell receptors could reveal signatures of past pathogen exposure. The study profiled the T cell repertoires of hundreds of subjects by immunosequencing and related them to cytomegalovirus serostatus. Along with the approximately 700-subject first cohort, a separate validation cohort of about 110 different subjects was used. High-throughput TCR immunosequencing, statistical association of individual TCRs with disease status, and machine learning were combined to predict cytomegalovirus infection status. A later analysis re-examined previously published TCR beta repertoires from several hundred donors and added high-resolution HLA genotyping to investigate patterns of TCR occurrence. Rather than using new phenotypic data, the later analysis identified candidate immune exposures from TCR beta sequences and from how often those sequences occurred across donors. An earlier analysis of several hundred of the donors applied high-throughput TCR beta sequencing to assess whether each TCR beta V gene segment acted as functional or pseudogenic. Donor age, sex, ethnicity and CMV serostatus were compiled together with the repertoire data. A later genetic analysis used genome-wide SNP genotypes for about 60% of the roughly 700 donors, treating that subset as a discovery cohort. Every discovery cohort repertoire had been produced on one sequencing platform. Class I and class II HLA loci were covered by the typing at four-digit resolution. The number of typed donors differed by locus: about 629-630 for A, B, C, DRB1 and DQB1; 500 to 550 for DQA1; approximately 600 for DPA1; and some 450 for DPB1. A handful of DR-DQ haplotypes were handled as single units for association and clustering because linkage in the cohort was strong. Among some 400 genotyped donors of the cohort, an average of roughly 230,000 unique TCR beta nucleotide sequences was sequenced per donor, of which about 18% were non-productive.

V lost 5 bases and J lost 2 bases, and the count of bases not matched to a germline gene is 7. The CDR3, cysteine through phenylalanine, is 15 amino acids long. The only DNA kept is the CDR3, 45 bases in frame from the first base. CDR1 and CDR2 (LNHDA, SQIVND) derive from the germline V gene (reference sequence). The method behind the library was the immunoSEQ multiplex PCR assay. For the multiplex PCR, a mixture combining 60 forward primers for TCR Vbeta segments and 13 reverse primers for TCR Jbeta segments was used. The CDR3 region of rearranged TCR beta genes was amplified from genomic DNA by a multiplex PCR assay. Amplified TCR beta libraries were sequenced as 87-base-pair reads on the Illumina HiSeq System. Concerning the study's data processing: Across the 600 to 700 repertoires, a later analysis counted roughly 84 million unique TCR beta chains, some 11 million of which were shared by at least two donors. To remove PCR and sequencing errors, raw reads were error-corrected and collapsed into unique sequences using a nearest-neighbor algorithm that merged closely related sequences. Alignment of CDR3 sequences to IMGT reference sequences was used to assign V, D and J gene segments. Each retained sequence needed at least a six-nucleotide match to both a V gene segment and a J gene segment. Rearrangements were classified as productive when the CDR3 lacked stop codons and remained in frame with V and J, and all other rearrangements were classified as non-productive. Following IMGT convention, CDR3 was defined as the stretch from the second conserved V-encoded cysteine up to the conserved J-encoded phenylalanine. The earlier analysis of about 590 of the donors excluded sequences that lacked an unambiguous match to a single V gene segment. In an earlier analysis of 450 to 700 of the donors, V segments were called functional above 56.7% productive rearrangements and were called segregating when the between-donor standard deviation exceeded 5%. A statistical classification framework was built for diagnosing cytomegalovirus status from the catalog of TCR beta chain sequences. In a later analysis, TCR nucleotide sequences were compared against IMGT/GENE-DB human TR gene sequences so that V and J genes could be assigned. A later analysis assigned CDR3 sequences and most-parsimonious VDJ recombination scenarios with the TCRdist pipeline. In a later analysis, each TCR beta chain was defined by its CDR3 amino acid sequence together with its V-gene family, and reads lacking a unique V-gene family were excluded. In a later analysis, approximately 640 highly shared, low-generation-probability nucleotide sequences were removed to address suspected cross-contamination and a sequencing artifact. In a later analysis, a clonal expansion index for each public chain was calculated from normalized within-repertoire ranks of inferred template counts. In a later analysis, generation probabilities were computed with a VDJ recombination model fitted to out-of-frame rearrangements, and the resulting probabilities were checked against IGoR. A later analysis scored TCR-TCR, TCR-HLA and TCR-CMV co-occurrence with hypergeometric tests, applying a repertoire-size bias correction to TCR pairs. To estimate false discovery rates, a later analysis permuted the HLA or CMV assignments 20 times. In a later analysis, co-occurring TCRs were grouped using DBSCAN, and TCRdist sequence similarity was added for clustering within HLA-allele-positive subsets. For co-occurrence clustering, repertoires with fewer than 30,000 or more than 120,000 public chains were excluded, along with five repertoires with anomalous nucleotide sharing. This is the immuneACCESS table as TCRdb keeps it, with only in-frame sequences that have V and J called. A part of the clones is gone; compared with another copy, unresolved V genes explain less than half, and the rest is unexplained. The V and J calls and clone size come from that table; D and trimming were worked out from the DNA. This sample has some 110,000 clones in its table, and around 70% of those were observed once. The ten top clones hold around a tenth of the sample.

The cohort was made up of around 720 healthy bone marrow donors. At the time of sampling, every cohort member was nominally healthy, though immune exposures that went unrecorded were likely present. The donor tested CMV seropositive and was one of the 289 seropositive cohort members. A peripheral blood sample was provided by each donor, and peripheral blood mononuclear cells were used for TCR beta sequencing. Genomic DNA extraction from the blood cell samples was performed with the Qiagen DNeasy Blood Extraction Kit. Comment on this clone: It has no known antigen specificity. Base qualities were left out, and no much larger clone turns up one base away.

What the work shows at the level of the full study, not this receptor alone: In a later analysis, some 17,000 TCR beta sequences were associated with specific HLA alleles at a false discovery rate of 0.05. Because counts were too low, roughly 18 rarely observed V segments, including chromosome 9 orphons, were left out of the earlier analysis of about 620 of the donors. In a later analysis, TCR association rates were found to vary across HLA loci, with the most associated TCRs seen for DRB1 alleles and the fewest for HLA-C alleles. Correlated functional status among segregating V segments might reflect linkage disequilibrium, but an unknown experimental factor could not be ruled out. A later genetic analysis reported fewer N-insertions in productive TCRs among donors in an Asian-associated ancestry cluster than the roughly 700-donor mean. In the study, some 160 TCR beta chains were listed as associated with cytomegalovirus. The 87-base-pair reads could not distinguish some IMGT-functional V segments, including TRBV6-2 and TRBV6-3, so those segments were excluded. In both the original and validation cohorts, the classifier was reported to diagnose cytomegalovirus status with high specificity and sensitivity. Several of the top co-occurrence clusters appeared to be linked to parvovirus B19, influenza, CMV and Epstein-Barr virus, according to a later analysis. CMV serostatus was the only immune exposure information available for the cohort. A further reported finding was that TCR beta sequences accurately predicted the HLA-A and HLA-B alleles for most subjects in the first cohort. Because some donors lacked HLA typing at each locus, the association tests relied only on the typed subset. A few of the identified cytomegalovirus-associated TCR beta chains were confirmed in vitro to be specific for cytomegalovirus antigens. Strong co-occurrence of HLA alleles, especially DR and DQ, made assigning TCR associations to individual alleles difficult. A later analysis found that most CMV-associated TCR beta chains appeared HLA-restricted, with HLA associations seemingly driven largely by CMV exposure. Only TCR beta chains were sequenced in this cohort, and the absence of alpha or paired-chain data limited detectable features. Roughly uniform sequencing depth across donors was assumed in presence/absence analyses, although this assumption may not hold. In a later genetic analysis, a missense DCLRE1C variant was associated with V-gene and J-gene trimming of TCR beta chains, and the association was replicated in an independent cohort. Most TCR sequences were seen in very few donors, while some public TCRs were found in many individuals. According to the authors, the approach could potentially be generalized to other disease states and immunological phenotypes. A cluster of highly shared sequence variants was judged likely to represent a technical artifact of the sequencing pipeline. In a later analysis, HLA-associated TCR beta chains showed more clonal expansion and lower generation probabilities than non-associated chains that were equally common. In an earlier analysis of fewer than 700 of the donors, most TCR beta V segments appeared in productive rearrangements about 87% or about 30% of the time, broadly matching IMGT annotations.

Sample: PBMCs. This receptor was taken from a woman in her forties or fifties in good health and CMV-seropositive. The receptor chain draws on TRBV19 and TRBJ2-5; 8 bases in the middle match TRBD2. The encoded CDR3 is CASSVGRVGQETQYF. The bases read TGTGCCAGTAGTGTCGGGAGGGTGGGGCAAGAGACCCAGTACTTC.